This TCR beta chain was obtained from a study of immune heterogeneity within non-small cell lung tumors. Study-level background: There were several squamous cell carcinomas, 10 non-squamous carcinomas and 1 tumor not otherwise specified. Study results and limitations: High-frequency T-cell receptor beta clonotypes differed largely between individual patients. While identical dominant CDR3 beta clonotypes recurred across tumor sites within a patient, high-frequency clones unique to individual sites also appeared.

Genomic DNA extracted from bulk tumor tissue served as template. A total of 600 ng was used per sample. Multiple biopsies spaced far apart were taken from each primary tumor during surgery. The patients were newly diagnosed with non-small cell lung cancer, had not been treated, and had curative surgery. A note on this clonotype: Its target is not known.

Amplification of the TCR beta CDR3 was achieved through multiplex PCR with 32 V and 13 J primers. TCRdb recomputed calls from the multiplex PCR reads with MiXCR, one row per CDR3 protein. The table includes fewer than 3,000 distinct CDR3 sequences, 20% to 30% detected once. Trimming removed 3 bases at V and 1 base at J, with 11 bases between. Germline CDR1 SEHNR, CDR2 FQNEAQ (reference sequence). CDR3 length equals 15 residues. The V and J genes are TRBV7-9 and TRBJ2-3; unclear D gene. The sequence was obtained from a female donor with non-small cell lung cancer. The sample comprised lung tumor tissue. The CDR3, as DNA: TGTGCCAGCAGCTTGGAGCTAGGACGCACAGATACGCAGTATTTT. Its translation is CASSLELGRTDTQYF.